Shown below are 27 T cell receptor beta chains from a single sample sequenced in a study of cytomegalovirus exposure and HLA in healthy donors. Researchers ran the PCR with 60 Vbeta and 13 Jbeta primers. Libraries were prepared by immunoSEQ multiplex PCR; TCRdb keeps only in-frame clonotypes and omits some of them. The data hold around 63,000 clones, with roughly 80% observed a single time. The specimen was PBMCs. Receptors originate from a woman in her 30s in good health and CMV-seronegative.

The chain links TRBV7-2 to TRBJ2-3, with a weak D call TRBD1 (6 bases). CDR3 size: 13 residues. Trimming shortened V by 4 bases and J by 5 bases, and 10 bases separated the two germline ends. Germline-derived CDR1 and CDR2 are SGHTA and FQGNSA. The CDR3 DNA reads TGTGCCAGCAGCTCCAGGGGAGAAGATACGCAGTATTTT. Amino acids: CASSSRGEDTQYF.

This clone was observed a handful of times. J is TRBJ2-3 and V is TRBV4-1; 10 bases agree with TRBD2. The CDR3 totals 18 residues. J lost 0 bases, V lost 0 bases, and 6 bases had no gene match. Germline CDR1 MGHRA, CDR2 YSYEKL. The CDR3 region has the DNA TGCGCCAGCAGCCAAGAAGCACTAGCGGGGCCTAGCACAGATACGCAGTATTTT. As protein: CASSQEALAGPSTDTQYF.

V is TRBV7-8 and J is TRBJ1-6; D remains unclear. The CDR3 has 13 amino acids. Trimming took 8 bases from V and 6 from J, leaving 11 bases between them. Germline CDR1 and CDR2: SGHVS and FQNEAQ. CDR3 in DNA: TGTGCCAGCGGGCTCGAGATTAATTCACCCCTCCACTTT. It encodes CASGLEINSPLHF.

The chain couples TRBV28 to TRBJ2-1; 13 bases align to TRBD2. The CDR3 runs 18 residues. The germline gives CDR1 MDHEN, CDR2 SYDVKM. Trimming cost V 6 bases and J 0 bases; bases outside gene matches: 8. In nucleotides, the CDR3 is TGTGCCAGCAGGAAACTAGCGGGGGGGTTAAGCTCCTACAATGAGCAGTTCTTC. Translation: CASRKLAGGLSSYNEQFF.

V usage is TRBV5-1 and J usage is TRBJ1-4, with TRBD1 as a possible D gene (5 bases). The germline V gene encodes CDR1 SGHRS and CDR2 YFSETQ. Between the trimmed V and J ends, which lost 1 base and 3 bases, there was a span of 13 bases. The CDR3 contains 16 residues. Written as DNA, the CDR3 is TGCGCCAGCAGCTTGTATACCTCAGGGCCTAATGAAAAACTGTTTTTT. Translating gives CASSLYTSGPNEKLFF.

The V and J genes are TRBV29-1 and TRBJ1-4; 9 bases match TRBD1. Germline loops: CDR1 SQVTM, CDR2 ANQGSEA. V trimming: 4 bases; J trimming: 7 bases; junction bases outside the gene matches: 22. CDR3 length: 19 residues. The CDR3 loop reads CSVGDWGGTGYFRSEKLFF. The CDR3 nucleotides read TGCAGCGTTGGCGATTGGGGCGGGACAGGGTACTTTCGGAGTGAAAAACTGTTTTTT.

The rearrangement uses TRBV6-5 and TRBJ2-2, with 7 bases fitting TRBD1. This CDR3 is built from 13 residues. The germline V gene encodes CDR1 MNHEY and CDR2 SVGAGI. V was pared by 8 bases and J by 2 bases, with 2 bases of the junction left unmatched. CDR3 in DNA: TGTGCCAGCCGGGACAGCAACACCGGGGAGCTGTTTTTT. This codes for CASRDSNTGELFF.

The chain recombines TRBV5-1 with TRBJ1-2; D remains ambiguous. CDR1 and CDR2 (germline): SGHRS, YFSETQ. This CDR3 has 16 residues. Trimming took 3 bases from V and 4 from J, leaving 19 bases between them. In DNA form, the CDR3 reads TGCGCCAGCAGCTCTGCTGTCCGCGAAGACTTCTATGGCTACACCTTC. It codes for CASSSAVREDFYGYTF.

The rearrangement uses TRBV5-5 and TRBJ2-7; perhaps TRBD2 as D (5 bases). From germline, CDR1 is SGHKS and CDR2 YYEKEE (reference sequence). This CDR3 contains 13 residues. The V gene lost 4 bases and the J gene lost 3 bases, with 11 bases spanning the gap. In nucleotides, the CDR3 is TGTGCCAGCAGCCTAGGACTGAACTACGAGCAGTACTTC. It is translated as CASSLGLNYEQYF.

The CDR3 sequence: CASSFTGLRSEQYF. CDR3 DNA sequence: TGTGCCAGTAGCTTTACGGGACTCCGCTCCGAGCAGTACTTC. The chain couples TRBV19 to TRBJ2-7; possibly TRBD2 for D (6 bases). CDR1 LNHDA and CDR2 SQIVND come from the germline V gene (reference sequence). V lost 6 bases and J lost 6, with 18 bases in between. The CDR3 runs 14 residues.

J is TRBJ2-7 and V is TRBV7-2; 12 bases agree with TRBD1. The CDR3 is made up of 15 amino acids. The V and J ends lost 2 bases and 4 bases, in that order; junction bases with no gene match: 3. The germline gives CDR1 SGHTA, CDR2 FQGNSA. In nucleotides, the CDR3 is TGTGCCAGCAGCTTAATGGGACAGGGGGCTTACGAGCAGTACTTC. This encodes CASSLMGQGAYEQYF.

The CDR3 reads CASSSPHSGNTIYF. The CDR3 region has the DNA TGTGCCAGCAGCTCCCCGCACTCCGGAAACACCATATATTTT. The rearrangement joins TRBV27 to TRBJ1-3; D ambiguous. This CDR3 is built from 14 residues. The V and J ends lost 6 bases and 4 bases respectively, with 13 bases between them. Germline loops: CDR1 MNHEY, CDR2 SMNVEV (reference sequence).

This rearrangement joins TRBV6-5 to TRBJ1-5; D is uncertain. Looked up from germline, CDR1 is MNHEY and CDR2 is SVGAGI. The ends were cut back, 2 bases at V and 1 base at J, with 9 bases in the middle. There are 15 residues in the CDR3. The CDR3 DNA is TGTGCCAGCAGTTACAGCCGCCTGAGCAATCAGCCCCAGCATTTT. Amino acid sequence: CASSYSRLSNQPQHF.

The V and J genes are TRBV29-1 and TRBJ2-3; TRBD2 matches 16 bases. CDR1 and CDR2 from the germline V gene are SQVTM and ANQGSEA. V gave up 6 bases and J gave up 0 bases; unmatched junction bases: 9. The CDR3 loop spans 18 amino acids. CDR3 nucleotides: TGCAGCGTCTGGGGACTAGCGGGGGGGCCTGCTAGCACAGATACGCAGTATTTT. It translates to CSVWGLAGGPASTDTQYF.

In DNA, the CDR3 is TGTGCCATCGATCCAGCGGGCTCCTACAATGAGCAGTTCTTC. Translated, it gives CAIDPAGSYNEQFF. The chain links TRBV2 to TRBJ2-1; D might be TRBD2 (6 bases). CDR1 is SNHLY and CDR2 is FYNNEI in the germline V gene. The ends were cut back, 10 bases at V and 0 bases at J, with 13 bases in the middle. The CDR3 is made up of 14 amino acids.

This chain's CDR3 is CASSLAGVEGQPQHF. The CDR3 coding sequence is TGTGCCAGCAGCTTAGCTGGGGTAGAGGGTCAGCCCCAGCATTTT. The chain couples TRBV7-9 to TRBJ1-5; D unresolved. CDR3 length equals 15 residues. Looked up from germline, CDR1 is SEHNR and CDR2 is FQNEAQ (reference sequence). V was cut by 0 bases and J by 6 bases, with 12 bases left in between.

The CDR3: CASSLGLAGGREDTQYF. DNA of the CDR3: TGCGCCAGCAGCCTAGGACTAGCGGGGGGGCGGGAAGATACGCAGTATTTT. This sequence joins TRBV5-1 and TRBJ2-3; 15 nucleotides match TRBD2. The CDR3 runs to 17 residues. The V and J ends lost 4 bases and 5 bases, in that order; junction bases with no gene match: 8. Germline V CDR1 and CDR2: SGHRS, YFSETQ. The whole variable domain, filled in from reference TRBV5-1 and TRBJ2-3, reads KAGVTQTPRYLIKTRGQQVTLSCSPISGHRSVSWYQQTPGQGLQFLFEYFSETQRNKGNFPGRFSGRQFSNSRSEMNVSTLELGDSALYLCASSLGLAGGREDTQYFGPGTRLTVL.

This chain uses TRBV6-5 with TRBJ2-7; TRBD1 aligns across 11 bases. V shed 6 bases and J 3 bases; nucleotides not matched to a gene: 4. Germline V gene sequence: CDR1 MNHEY, CDR2 SVGAGI. The CDR3 consists of 14 residues. The CDR3 is CASSDGTGGYEQYF. CDR3 sequence (DNA): TGTGCCAGCAGCGACGGGACAGGGGGCTACGAGCAGTACTTC.

The V call is TRBV5-1, the J call TRBJ2-5; possible D gene TRBD1, 6 bases. Germline V gene data show CDR1 as SGHRS and CDR2 as YFSETQ. The CDR3 spans 16 residues. With 0 bases removed from V and 5 bases from J, the gap between germline ends came to 17 bases. CDR3 sequence: CASSLVGQPAQETQYF. The CDR3 region has the DNA TGCGCCAGCAGCTTGGTGGGACAACCCGCCCAGGAGACCCAGTACTTC.

This chain connects TRBV4-1 to TRBJ1-5; D remains unclear. V was clipped by 2 bases and J by 1 base, with 9 bases between them. This CDR3 comprises 15 residues. CDR1 MGHRA and CDR2 YSYEKL come from the germline V gene. DNA for the CDR3: TGCGCCAGCAGCCAAAGCGGGAGCAGCAATCAGCCCCAGCATTTT. Translated: CASSQSGSSNQPQHF.

This clone was picked up one time. V gene TRBV28 combines with J gene TRBJ2-7; the match to TRBD2 covers 7 bases. The CDR3 runs to 14 residues. Germline V gene data show CDR1 as MDHEN and CDR2 as SYDVKM. J was trimmed by 7 bases and V by 3 bases; bases with no gene match: 9. As DNA, the CDR3 is TGTGCCAGCAGTTTTGAGGGGAGGGATCGGGAGCAGTACTTC. Amino acid sequence: CASSFEGRDREQYF.

The chain uses TRBV4-3 and TRBJ2-1, with 11 bases aligning to TRBD2. The V gene end was trimmed by 4 bases and the J gene end by 8 bases; junction bases not matched to a gene: 10. This CDR3 has 16 amino acids. Germline assignment: CDR1 LGHNA and CDR2 YSLEER. The CDR3 bases are TGCGCCAGCAGCCGCAAACTAGCGGGGGAAGGTGATGAGCAGTTCTTC. Protein sequence: CASSRKLAGEGDEQFF.

The chain combines TRBV19 with TRBJ1-5; D remains unclear. This CDR3 contains 15 residues. CDR1 and CDR2 from the germline V gene are LNHDA and SQIVND (reference sequence). The V gene lost 5 bases and the J gene lost 2 bases, with 13 bases spanning the gap. The CDR3 region has the DNA TGTGCCAGTAGTCGTGGTCGGAGCGGCAATCAGCCCCAGCATTTT. It is translated as CASSRGRSGNQPQHF.

The V call is TRBV28, the J call TRBJ1-3, with a weak D call TRBD1 (5 bases). Trimming stripped 5 bases from V and 0 bases from J, with 20 bases between. CDR1 and CDR2 from the germline V gene are MDHEN and SYDVKM. The CDR3 length is 18 residues. The CDR3 nucleotides read TGTGCCAGCAGTCTCGGGGGTGTGCCACCGACCTCTGGAAACACCATATATTTT. Translated, it gives CASSLGGVPPTSGNTIYF.

The chain couples TRBV19 to TRBJ1-2; no reliable D call. Trimming took 5 bases from V and 8 from J, leaving 12 bases between them. Germline lookup yields CDR1 LNHDA and CDR2 SQIVND (reference sequence). The CDR3 contains 12 residues. This chain's CDR3 is CASSGGPIGYTF. Here the CDR3 DNA reads TGTGCCAGTAGTGGAGGGCCCATCGGCTACACCTTC.

V gene TRBV28 combines with J gene TRBJ1-3; the match to TRBD1 covers 7 bases. This CDR3 has 15 residues. The ends lost 4 bases at V and 3 bases at J; junction bases unmatched: 6. Germline values: CDR1 MDHEN, CDR2 SYDVKM. The CDR3 DNA follows: TGTGCCAGCAGTTCGATCCGGGACAGTGGAAACACCATATATTTT. This codes for CASSSIRDSGNTIYF.

The chain is built from TRBV2 and TRBJ1-2, with 7 bases that match TRBD1. CDR1 is SNHLY, CDR2 FYNNEI, per germline. Trimming took 8 bases from V and 8 from J; bases not matched to a gene: 17. The CDR3 consists of 15 residues. CDR3 amino acids: CASGGQTNLNLGYTF. CDR3 sequence (DNA): TGTGCCAGCGGGGGACAGACAAACCTAAACTTGGGCTACACCTTC.